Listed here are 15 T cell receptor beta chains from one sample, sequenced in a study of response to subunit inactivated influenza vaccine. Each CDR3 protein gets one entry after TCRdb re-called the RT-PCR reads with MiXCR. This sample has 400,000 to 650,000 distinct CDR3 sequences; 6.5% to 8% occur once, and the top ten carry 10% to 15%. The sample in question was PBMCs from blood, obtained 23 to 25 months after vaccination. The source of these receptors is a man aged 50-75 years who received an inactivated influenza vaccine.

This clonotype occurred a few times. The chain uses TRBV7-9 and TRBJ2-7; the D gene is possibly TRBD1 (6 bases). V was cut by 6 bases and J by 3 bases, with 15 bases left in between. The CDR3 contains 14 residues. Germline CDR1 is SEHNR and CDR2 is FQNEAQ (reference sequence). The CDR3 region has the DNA TGTGCCAGCAGGGATCCGGGACAATACTACGAGCAGTACTTC. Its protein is CASRDPGQYYEQYF.

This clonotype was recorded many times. The chain's CDR3 is CASSQDLAGGQYEQYF. The CDR3 DNA reads TGTGCCAGCAGCCAAGATTTAGCGGGAGGCCAGTACGAGCAGTACTTC. The rearrangement joins TRBV4-2 to TRBJ2-7; 10 bases match TRBD2. Looked up from germline, CDR1 is LGHNA and CDR2 is YNFKEQ. J lost 4 bases, V lost 0 bases, and 6 bases had no gene match. This CDR3 region has 16 residues.

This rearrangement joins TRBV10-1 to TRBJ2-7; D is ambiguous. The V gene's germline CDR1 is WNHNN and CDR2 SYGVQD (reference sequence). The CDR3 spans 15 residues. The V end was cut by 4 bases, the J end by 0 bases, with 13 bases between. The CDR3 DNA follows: TGCGCCAGCAGTGGAGGTCTTGAAGCCTCCTACGAGCAGTACTTC. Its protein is CASSGGLEASYEQYF.

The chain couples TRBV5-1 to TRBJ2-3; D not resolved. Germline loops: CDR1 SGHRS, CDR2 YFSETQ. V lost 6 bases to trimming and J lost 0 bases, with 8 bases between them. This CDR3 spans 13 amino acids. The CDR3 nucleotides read TGCGCCAGCACCTTAATTAGCACAGATACGCAGTATTTT. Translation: CASTLISTDTQYF. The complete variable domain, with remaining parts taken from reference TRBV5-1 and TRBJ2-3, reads KAGVTQTPRYLIKTRGQQVTLSCSPISGHRSVSWYQQTPGQGLQFLFEYFSETQRNKGNFPGRFSGRQFSNSRSEMNVSTLELGDSALYLCASTLISTDTQYFGPGTRLTVL.

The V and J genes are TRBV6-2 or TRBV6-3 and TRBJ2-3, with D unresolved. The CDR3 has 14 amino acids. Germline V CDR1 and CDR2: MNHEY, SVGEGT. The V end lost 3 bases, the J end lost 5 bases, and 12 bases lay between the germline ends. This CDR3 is CASSYPGTGDTQYF. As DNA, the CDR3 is TGTGCCAGCAGTTATCCGGGCACGGGAGATACGCAGTATTTT.

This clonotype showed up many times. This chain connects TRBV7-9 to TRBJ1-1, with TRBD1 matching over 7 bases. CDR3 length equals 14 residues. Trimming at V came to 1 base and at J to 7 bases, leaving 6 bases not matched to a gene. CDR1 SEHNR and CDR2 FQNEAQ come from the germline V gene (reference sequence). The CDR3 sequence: CASSLDKGADEAFF. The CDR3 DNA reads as TGTGCCAGCAGCTTAGATAAGGGGGCCGATGAAGCTTTCTTT.

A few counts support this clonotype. The CDR3 reads CASSLSVGGRSSGELFF. As DNA, the CDR3 is TGCGCCAGCAGCCTCAGTGTTGGCGGGAGATCTTCCGGGGAGCTGTTTTTT. The V gene is TRBV4-3, the J gene TRBJ2-2, with 7 bases aligning to TRBD2. J gave up 6 bases and V 4 bases, and 14 bases lay outside the gene matches. Germline loops: CDR1 LGHNA, CDR2 YSLEER. CDR3 length: 17 amino acids.

Here the CDR3 DNA reads TGCAGCGTTGAAGAAGGGACAGGGGGCTCCTACGAGCAGTACTTC. Residues: CSVEEGTGGSYEQYF. The chain carries TRBV29-1 and TRBJ2-7; TRBD1 matches at 11 bases. Germline V gene data show CDR1 as SQVTM and CDR2 as ANQGSEA. Trimming at V came to 0 bases and at J to 0 bases, leaving 1 base not matched to a gene. This CDR3 comprises 15 residues.

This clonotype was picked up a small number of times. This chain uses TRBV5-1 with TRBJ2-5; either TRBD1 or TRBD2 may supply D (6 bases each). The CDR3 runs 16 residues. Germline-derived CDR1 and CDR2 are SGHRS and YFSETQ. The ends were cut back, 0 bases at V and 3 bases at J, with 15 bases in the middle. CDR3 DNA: TGCGCCAGCAGCTTGGGTGGGGGGCGCACTGAAGAGACCCAGTACTTC. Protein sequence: CASSLGGGRTEETQYF.

The DNA for the CDR3 is TGCGCCAGCAGCCCGGGTAGCAGAAACACCGGGGAGCTGTTTTTT. It encodes CASSPGSRNTGELFF. The V gene is TRBV4-3, the J gene TRBJ2-2; D gene unclear. The germline CDR1 and CDR2 sequences are LGHNA and YSLEER. The CDR3 is 15 amino acids. Trimming took off 4 bases at V and 2 bases at J, with 11 bases between the two ends.

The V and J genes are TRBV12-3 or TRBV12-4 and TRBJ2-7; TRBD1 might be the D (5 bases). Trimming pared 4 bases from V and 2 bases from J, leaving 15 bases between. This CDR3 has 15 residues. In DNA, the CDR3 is TGTGCCAGCAGTTCCCTCTCTTCAGGGACCTACGAGCAGTACTTC. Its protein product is CASSSLSSGTYEQYF.

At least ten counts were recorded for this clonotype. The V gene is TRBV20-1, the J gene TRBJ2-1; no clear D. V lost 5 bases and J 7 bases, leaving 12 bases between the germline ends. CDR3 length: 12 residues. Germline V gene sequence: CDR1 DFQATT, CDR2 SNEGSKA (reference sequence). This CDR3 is CSAGSYENEQFF. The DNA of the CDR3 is TGCAGTGCTGGCTCCTATGAAAATGAGCAGTTCTTC.

DNA for the CDR3: TGCAGTGCTAGAGCGGGTAGCGGGGGCCTGAACAATGAGCAGTTCTTC. This sequence encodes CSARAGSGGLNNEQFF. The rearrangement links TRBV20-1 to TRBJ2-1; 9 bases match TRBD2. Per the germline V gene, CDR1 is DFQATT and CDR2 is SNEGSKA (reference sequence). The CDR3 runs to 16 residues. The ends lost 1 base at V and 5 bases at J; junction bases unmatched: 9.

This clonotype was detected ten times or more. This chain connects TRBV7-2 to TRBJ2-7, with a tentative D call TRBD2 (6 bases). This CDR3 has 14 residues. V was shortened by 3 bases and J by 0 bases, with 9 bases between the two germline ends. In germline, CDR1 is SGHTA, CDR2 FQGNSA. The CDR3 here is CASSLDYLSYEQYF. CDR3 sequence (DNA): TGTGCCAGCAGCTTGGACTACCTCTCCTACGAGCAGTACTTC.

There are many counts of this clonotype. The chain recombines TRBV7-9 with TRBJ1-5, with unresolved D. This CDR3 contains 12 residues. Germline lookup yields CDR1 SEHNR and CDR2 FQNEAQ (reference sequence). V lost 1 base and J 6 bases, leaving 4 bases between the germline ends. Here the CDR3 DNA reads TGTGCCAGCAGCTTAGGTCTTCAGCCCCAGCATTTT. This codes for CASSLGLQPQHF.